The clone carrying this T cell receptor beta chain was counted once. Its target is not known. These data are taken from a study of cytomegalovirus exposure and HLA in healthy donors. Study in general: Counted in an early data release were approximately 80 million unique TCRs from HLA-typed donors.

The CDR3 has 12 amino acids. Germline CDR1 and CDR2: SEHNR and FQNEAQ (reference sequence). The V and J ends lost 4 bases and 6 bases respectively, with 9 bases between them. PCR employed 60 Vbeta and 13 Jbeta primers. Sequenced by immunoSEQ multiplex PCR; TCRdb stores in-frame clones only, minus some. The top ten clones hold around a quarter of a sample with about 85,000 clones, 70% to 80% of them seen once. Points from the study as a whole: Presence/absence analyses assumed roughly uniform sequencing depth across donors, which may not hold. For most TCR beta V segments, an earlier analysis put the productive rate at about 87% or about 30% of the time. In most subjects, TCR beta sequences reportedly gave accurate predictions of HLA-A and HLA-B alleles.

The chain recombines TRBV7-9 with TRBJ1-1; the D is unclear. Input material: PBMCs. This TCR was recovered from a woman aged 45-59 years in good health and CMV-seropositive. The CDR3 loop is CASSSNFAEAFF. CDR3 nucleotide sequence: TGTGCCAGCAGCTCTAATTTCGCTGAAGCTTTCTTT.